This T cell receptor (beta chain) was sequenced in a study of neoadjuvant anti-PD-1 for oral cavity cancer. Study in general: Non-progressing patients received a fourth nivolumab dose near day 43, then surgery on days 50-56.

Libraries were prepared by immunoSEQ multiplex PCR; TCRdb keeps only in-frame clonotypes and omits some of them. The sample lists over 11,000 clones; about 70% were seen once. Trimming shortened V by 2 bases and J by 9 bases, and 23 bases separated the two germline ends. This CDR3 spans 16 amino acids. CDR1 and CDR2 from the germline V gene are MNHEY and SMNVEV (reference sequence). The sequence was collected from a person aged 40 to 85 with oral cavity squamous cell carcinoma. The V gene is TRBV27, the J gene TRBJ2-7; D tentatively fits TRBD1 or TRBD2 (6 bases each). Sequencing was performed on PBMCs, taken before nivolumab (anti-PD-1) treatment. Written as DNA, the CDR3 is TGTGCCAGCAGTTTACACGGGGGCCCCAGCCTATCGGGGCAGTACTTC. Its translation is CASSLHGGPSLSGQYF.